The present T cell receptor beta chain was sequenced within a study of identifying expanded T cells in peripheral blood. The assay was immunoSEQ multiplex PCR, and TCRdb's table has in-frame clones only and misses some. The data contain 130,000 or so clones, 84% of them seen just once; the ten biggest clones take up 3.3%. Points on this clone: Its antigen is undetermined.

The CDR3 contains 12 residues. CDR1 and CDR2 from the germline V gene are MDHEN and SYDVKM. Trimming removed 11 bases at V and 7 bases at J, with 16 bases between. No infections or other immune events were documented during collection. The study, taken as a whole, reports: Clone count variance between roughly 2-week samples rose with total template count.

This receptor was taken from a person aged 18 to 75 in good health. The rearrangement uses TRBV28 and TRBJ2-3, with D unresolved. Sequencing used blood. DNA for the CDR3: TGTGCCCTCTCGGATAGCTTATATACGCAGTATTTT. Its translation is CALSDSLYTQYF.